This T cell receptor (beta chain) was found in a study of blood T cell repertoires in COVID-19. Trimming removed 3 bases at V and 2 bases at J, with 12 bases between. The CDR3 runs 14 residues. Germline values: CDR1 SGHRS, CDR2 YFSETQ. Only in-frame clones appear in the TCRdb table, and some are missing; sequencing was by immunoSEQ multiplex PCR. The sample includes approximately 72,000 clones, 86% of them seen just once. Sequenced: peripheral blood. This receptor was obtained from a woman aged 60 to 75 with acute or convalescent COVID-19. The V call is TRBV5-1, the J call TRBJ2-7; D is possibly TRBD2 (7 bases). CDR3 DNA sequence: TGCGCCAGCAGCTCCAACGGGGGGCCCTACGAGCAGTACTTC. Encoded protein: CASSSNGGPYEQYF. The full variable domain, rest sourced from reference TRBV5-1 and TRBJ2-7, is KAGVTQTPRYLIKTRGQQVTLSCSPISGHRSVSWYQQTPGQGLQFLFEYFSETQRNKGNFPGRFSGRQFSNSRSEMNVSTLELGDSALYLCASSSNGGPYEQYFGPGTRLTVT.